The 25 T cell receptor beta chains given below trace back to one sample, sequenced in a study of regulatory T cells in long-lasting Graves disease. Library construction for TCR beta used iRepertoire HTBI primers and Arm-PCR of CDR3 regions. TCRdb re-called the multiplex PCR reads with MiXCR, one entry per CDR3 protein. This repertoire shows over 300,000 distinct CDR3 sequences, around a sixth found once; its top ten account for around a fifth. As for time point: newly diagnosed GD, antithyroid drugs for less than 3 months. RNA isolated from PBMCs was used to make the TCR library. The material sequenced was peripheral blood mononuclear cells (PBMCs), taken at new diagnosis, from a patient treated with antithyroid drugs. The receptors were gathered from a female donor with Graves disease.

This clonotype was detected ten times or more. This chain uses TRBV28 with TRBJ1-2; weak D call: TRBD1 (6 bases). The V and J ends lost 6 bases and 8 bases respectively, with 25 bases between them. Germline assignment: CDR1 MDHEN and CDR2 SYDVKM. CDR3 size: 16 residues. CDR3 protein: CASRPTDGGREWGYTF. The CDR3 nucleotides read TGTGCCAGCAGACCTACCGACGGGGGCAGGGAGTGGGGCTACACCTTC.

This clonotype came up many times. The genes are TRBV2 and TRBJ2-7, with 11 bases matching TRBD2. The CDR3 consists of 14 residues. CDR1 and CDR2 (germline): SNHLY, FYNNEI. V shed 4 bases and J 6 bases; nucleotides not matched to a gene: 5. CDR3 amino acids: CASSVLGLAGEQYF. DNA for the CDR3: TGTGCCAGCAGTGTTCTAGGACTAGCGGGCGAGCAGTACTTC.

This clonotype was counted ten times or more. This sequence joins TRBV12-3 or TRBV12-4 and TRBJ2-1, with TRBD1 matching over 7 bases. With V trimmed by 4 bases and J by 9 bases, 6 bases remained unmatched. The CDR3 sequence is 13 residues long. The CDR3 loop reads CASSSRGLGEQFF. CDR3 nucleotide sequence: TGTGCCAGCAGTTCCAGGGGGTTGGGTGAGCAGTTCTTC.

This chain uses TRBV3-1 with TRBJ1-1, with a possible D match to TRBD1 (6 bases). There are 17 residues in the CDR3. Germline loops: CDR1 LGHDT, CDR2 YNNKEL (reference sequence). Trimming pared 1 base from V and 1 base from J, leaving 16 bases between. CDR3 sequence reads: CASSQGRYTGTNTEAFF. The CDR3 DNA sequence: TGTGCCAGCAGCCAAGGGCGATACACAGGGACGAACACTGAAGCTTTCTTT.

V and J are TRBV20-1 and TRBJ2-1; 8 positions match TRBD1. V shed 3 bases, J shed 2 bases, and the junction held 6 bases outside the gene matches. The V gene's germline CDR1 is DFQATT and CDR2 SNEGSKA (reference sequence). The CDR3 runs to 15 residues. CDR3 bases: TGCAGTGCTAGGGGGGACAGGCAGGCCTACAATGAGCAGTTCTTC. Translation gives CSARGDRQAYNEQFF.

At least ten counts were recorded for this clonotype. The chain uses TRBV3-1 and TRBJ2-7; D unresolved. Germline CDR1 and CDR2: LGHDT and YNNKEL (reference sequence). The CDR3 sequence is 12 residues long. V lost 0 bases and J lost 4, with 4 bases in between. The DNA for the CDR3 is TGTGCCAGCAGCCAAGATGTATACGAGCAGTACTTC. The encoded protein is CASSQDVYEQYF.

This clonotype was observed a few times. This rearrangement joins TRBV4-1 to TRBJ1-5; D is uncertain. Germline CDR1 and CDR2: MGHRA and YSYEKL. V was clipped by 2 bases and J by 5 bases, with 13 bases between them. This CDR3 region has 15 residues. The CDR3 protein is CASSQLTGGYQPQHF. The CDR3 nucleotides read TGCGCCAGCAGCCAACTGACGGGAGGATATCAGCCCCAGCATTTT.

At least ten counts were recorded for this clonotype. V usage is TRBV11-2 and J usage is TRBJ2-5, with a tentative D call TRBD1 (6 bases). V lost 5 bases and J 5 bases, leaving 21 bases between the germline ends. This CDR3 comprises 16 residues. Germline-derived CDR1 and CDR2 are SGHAT and FQNNGV. The CDR3 is CASSQGEWQGLETQYF. CDR3 coding DNA: TGTGCCAGCAGCCAAGGCGAATGGCAGGGGCTCGAGACCCAGTACTTC.

In this sample, this clonotype turned up many times. This chain links TRBV7-9 with TRBJ2-2, with TRBD2 identical over 7 bases. Trimming cost V 4 bases and J 7 bases; bases outside gene matches: 9. The CDR3 covers 15 residues. Germline CDR1 and CDR2: SEHNR and FQNEAQ (reference sequence). The CDR3 loop reads CASSYPGASGGELFF. Here the CDR3 DNA reads TGTGCCAGCAGCTATCCGGGAGCTAGCGGCGGGGAGCTGTTTTTT.

This clonotype was detected many times. This chain joins TRBV4-3 and TRBJ1-2; D gene ambiguous. Germline CDR1 LGHNA, CDR2 YSLEER. CDR3 length: 16 amino acids. With 4 bases removed from V and 0 bases from J, the gap between germline ends came to 15 bases. The CDR3 region is CASSPQVKGANYGYTF. The CDR3 DNA follows: TGCGCCAGCAGCCCACAAGTAAAGGGTGCTAACTATGGCTACACCTTC.

This clonotype was counted at least ten times. CDR3 in DNA: TGTGCCAGTAGTATCCCCCAAGGGGTGGAGAACACTGAAGCTTTCTTT. It is translated as CASSIPQGVENTEAFF. V and J are TRBV19 and TRBJ1-1; TRBD1 might be the D (5 bases). V was pared by 3 bases and J by 1 base, with 15 bases between. Germline-derived CDR1 and CDR2 are LNHDA and SQIVND (reference sequence). This CDR3 region has 16 residues.

This clonotype appeared a few times. The gene calls are TRBV19 and TRBJ2-7; a possible D gene is TRBD1 (5 bases). The CDR3 consists of 13 residues. Germline values: CDR1 LNHDA, CDR2 SQIVND (reference sequence). Trimming shortened V by 9 bases and J by 1 base, and 13 bases separated the two germline ends. In DNA, the CDR3 is TGTGCCAGCTCCAGGGCCACGTCCTACGAGCAGTACTTC. Translated: CASSRATSYEQYF.

Many counts were recorded for this clonotype. The genes are TRBV20-1 and TRBJ1-5; the D gene is possibly TRBD1 (6 bases). The CDR3 runs 14 residues. Per germline, CDR1 DFQATT and CDR2 SNEGSKA (reference sequence). Trimming removed 3 bases at V and 5 bases at J, with 14 bases between. The CDR3 reads CSARHRVCDQPQHF. The CDR3 bases are TGCAGTGCTAGGCACAGGGTATGCGATCAGCCCCAGCATTTT.

This clonotype was seen repeatedly, ten times or more. The chain has TRBV20-1 and TRBJ1-3, with D perhaps TRBD1 (6 bases). Germline loops: CDR1 DFQATT, CDR2 SNEGSKA (reference sequence). V dropped 5 bases and J dropped 5 bases, with 13 bases sitting between them. This CDR3 is 13 amino acids long. The CDR3 DNA sequence: TGCAGTGCTGAATACAGGGCCAGAAACACCATATATTTT. Amino acids: CSAEYRARNTIYF.

V is TRBV7-6 and J is TRBJ1-1; D not resolved. CDR1 is SGHVS, CDR2 FNYEAQ, per germline. The CDR3 consists of 16 residues. V lost 8 bases and J 0 bases, leaving 19 bases between the germline ends. This CDR3 reads CASGVNSDSMNTEAFF. CDR3 bases: TGTGCCAGCGGGGTAAACTCAGACTCTATGAACACTGAAGCTTTCTTT.

This clonotype was detected ten times or more. The chain joins TRBV4-2 to TRBJ2-1, with 7 bases identical to TRBD2. V shed 1 base, J shed 12 bases, and the junction held 9 bases outside the gene matches. This CDR3 contains 14 residues. Germline lookup yields CDR1 LGHNA and CDR2 YNFKEQ. CDR3 amino acids: CASSQVFVAGGQFF. The CDR3 nucleotides are TGTGCCAGCAGCCAAGTCTTCGTAGCGGGTGGGCAGTTCTTC.

The J gene is TRBJ2-4, the V gene TRBV28, with TRBD1 matching 7 bases. Germline V lookup: CDR1 MDHEN, CDR2 SYDVKM. The CDR3 loop spans 13 amino acids. V lost 5 bases and J lost 12; bases outside the gene matches: 10. CDR3 sequence (DNA): TGTGCCAGCAGTCCCACGGACAGGCGGGCTCAGTACTTC. This encodes CASSPTDRRAQYF. Combining the CDR3 with reference TRBV28 and TRBJ2-4 gives the whole variable domain DVKVTQSSRYLVKRTGEKVFLECVQDMDHENMFWYRQDPGLGLRLIYFSYDVKMKEKGDIPEGYSVSREKKERFSLILESASTNQTSMYLCASSPTDRRAQYFGAGTRLSVL.

There are many counts of this clonotype. The V gene is TRBV5-5, the J gene TRBJ1-5, with 9 bases matching TRBD1. CDR1 is SGHKS and CDR2 is YYEKEE in the germline V gene (reference sequence). This CDR3 has 16 amino acids. The J segment lost 2 bases and the V segment lost 4 bases, leaving 7 bases of the junction unmatched. The CDR3 here is CASSLQGARGNQPQHF. CDR3 bases: TGTGCCAGCAGCCTACAGGGGGCGCGAGGCAATCAGCCCCAGCATTTT. The entire variable domain, with the rest obtained from reference TRBV5-5 and TRBJ1-5, is as follows: DAGVTQSPTHLIKTRGQQVTLRCSPISGHKSVSWYQQVLGQGPQFIFQYYEKEERGRGNFPDRFSARQFPNYSSELNVNALLLGDSALYLCASSLQGARGNQPQHFGDGTRLSIL.

The J gene is TRBJ2-4, the V gene TRBV29-1, with D uncertain. This CDR3 spans 15 amino acids. V dropped 0 bases and J dropped 0 bases, with 9 bases sitting between them. Germline CDR1 and CDR2: SQVTM and ANQGSEA. The CDR3 loop reads CSVEDLALAKNIQYF. The CDR3 DNA reads as TGCAGCGTTGAAGATCTGGCGCTAGCCAAAAACATTCAGTACTTC.

V is TRBV6-1 and J is TRBJ2-5, with D unclear. V lost 7 bases and J lost 2, with 14 bases in between. Germline V gives CDR1 MNHNS, CDR2 SASEGT. The CDR3 sequence is 14 residues long. The CDR3, as DNA: TGTGCCAGCACCAGAGGTCTAGGGCAAGAGACCCAGTACTTC. Protein product: CASTRGLGQETQYF.

The chain carries TRBV5-4 and TRBJ2-3; TRBD2 matches at 10 bases. The CDR3 spans 16 residues. The V and J ends lost 4 bases and 2 bases, in that order; junction bases with no gene match: 7. Germline V gene data show CDR1 as SGHNT and CDR2 as YYREEE (reference sequence). CDR3 protein: CASSPGLAENTDTQYF. CDR3 DNA: TGTGCCAGCAGCCCCGGACTAGCGGAAAACACAGATACGCAGTATTTT.

This clonotype showed up many times. This chain joins TRBV27 and TRBJ2-3, with TRBD2 matching over 9 bases. The CDR3 extends over 16 amino acids. Germline values: CDR1 MNHEY, CDR2 SMNVEV (reference sequence). The V and J ends lost 6 bases and 3 bases, in that order; junction bases with no gene match: 10. The CDR3 sequence: CASSPLAGVETDTQYF. CDR3 nucleotides: TGTGCCAGCAGCCCATTAGCGGGAGTTGAGACAGATACGCAGTATTTT.

This clonotype was observed many times. V is TRBV6-5 and J is TRBJ2-2; a possible D gene is TRBD2 (6 bases). This CDR3 is 13 amino acids long. Germline V gene lookup returns CDR1 MNHEY and CDR2 SVGAGI. Trimming removed 4 bases at V and 3 bases at J, with 6 bases between. The CDR3, as DNA: TGTGCCAGCAGTTGGGGGGACACCGGGGAGCTGTTTTTT. It encodes CASSWGDTGELFF.

The chain is built from TRBV13 and TRBJ1-2; 10 bases fit TRBD1. With V trimmed by 5 bases and J by 2 bases, 14 bases remained unmatched. This CDR3 spans 18 amino acids. Germline V gene sequence: CDR1 PRHDT, CDR2 FYEKMQ (reference sequence). In DNA, the CDR3 is TGTGCCAGCAGCAGCCCAGGGGACAGGGGAAACACGAACTATGGCTACACCTTC. It encodes CASSSPGDRGNTNYGYTF.

There are many counts of this clonotype. V is TRBV7-9 and J is TRBJ2-1; D call uncertain. Trimming pared 0 bases from V and 5 bases from J, leaving 8 bases between. The germline V gene encodes CDR1 SEHNR and CDR2 FQNEAQ (reference sequence). The length of the CDR3 is 14 residues. The CDR3 DNA sequence: TGTGCCAGCAGCTTAGCGGTGGCCAACAATGAGCAGTTCTTC. Residues: CASSLAVANNEQFF.